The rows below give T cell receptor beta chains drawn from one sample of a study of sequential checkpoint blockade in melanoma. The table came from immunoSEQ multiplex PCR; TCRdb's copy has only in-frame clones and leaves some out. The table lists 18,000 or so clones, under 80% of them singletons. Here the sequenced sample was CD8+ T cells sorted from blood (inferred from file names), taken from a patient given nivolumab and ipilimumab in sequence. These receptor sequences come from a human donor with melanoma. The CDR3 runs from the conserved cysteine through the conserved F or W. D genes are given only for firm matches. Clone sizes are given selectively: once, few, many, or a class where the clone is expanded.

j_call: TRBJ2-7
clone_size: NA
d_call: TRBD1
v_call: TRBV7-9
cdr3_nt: TGTGCCAGCAGCTTACCCCGACAGGGTTCCTACGAGCAGTACTTC
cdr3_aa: CASSLPRQGSYEQYF

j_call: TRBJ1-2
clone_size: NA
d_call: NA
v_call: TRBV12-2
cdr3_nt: TGTGCAAGTCGCTTATGTTCACGACAGGGTCGATGCTACACCTTC
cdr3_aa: CASRLCSRQGRCYTF

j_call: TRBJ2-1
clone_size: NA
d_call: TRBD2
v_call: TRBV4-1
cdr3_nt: TGCGCCAGCAGCCAAGCGAGCGGGAGGGGCGATGAGCAGTTCTTC
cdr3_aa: CASSQASGRGDEQFF

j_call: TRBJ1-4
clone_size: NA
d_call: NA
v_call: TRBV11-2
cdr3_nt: TGTGCCAGCAGCAAAGACCTCCGACAGGCAACTAATGAAAAACTGTTTTTT
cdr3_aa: CASSKDLRQATNEKLFF

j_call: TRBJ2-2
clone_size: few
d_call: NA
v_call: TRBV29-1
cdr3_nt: TGCAGCGTTGAGGGTGAGGGAGGCGGCACCGGGGAGCTGTTTTTT
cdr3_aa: CSVEGEGGGTGELFF

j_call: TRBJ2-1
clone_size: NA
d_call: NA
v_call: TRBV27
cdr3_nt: TGTGCCAGCAGTTTATTAGTCCGACTAACCAACCCCAATGAGCAGTTCTTC
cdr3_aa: CASSLLVRLTNPNEQFF

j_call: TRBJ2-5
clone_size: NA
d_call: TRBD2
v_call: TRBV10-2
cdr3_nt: TGCGCCAGCAGTGAGAAGCGGGGGGGCATAGAGACCCAGTACTTC
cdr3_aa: CASSEKRGGIETQYF

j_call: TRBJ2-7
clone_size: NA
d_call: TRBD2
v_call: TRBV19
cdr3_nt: TGTGCCAGTAGCCCTCGGCTCTTACTAGCGGGAGGTTCCTACGAGCAATACTTC
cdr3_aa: CASSPRLLLAGGSYEQYF

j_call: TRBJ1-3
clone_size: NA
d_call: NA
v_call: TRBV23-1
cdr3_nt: TGCGCCAGGGAAACAACAGGGACCTCTGGAAACACCATATATTTT
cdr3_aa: CARETTGTSGNTIYF

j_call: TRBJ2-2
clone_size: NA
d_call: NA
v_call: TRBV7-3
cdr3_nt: TGTGCCAGCAGCTCTGGGACTGCTACCACCGGGGAGCTGTTTTTT
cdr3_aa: CASSSGTATTGELFF

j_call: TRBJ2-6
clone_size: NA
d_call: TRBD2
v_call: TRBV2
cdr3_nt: TGTGCCAGTTCCTCCCTCCGGGGGGCTGGGGCCAACGTCCTGACTTTC
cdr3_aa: CASSSLRGAGANVLTF

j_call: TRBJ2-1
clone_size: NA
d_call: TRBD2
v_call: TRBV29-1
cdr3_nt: TGCAGCATACAGGGGACTAGCGGGATTATAGTTAGGAATGAGCAGTTCTTC
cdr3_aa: CSIQGTSGIIVRNEQFF

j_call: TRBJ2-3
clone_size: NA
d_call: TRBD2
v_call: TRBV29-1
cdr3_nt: TGCAGCGTTGGTACAGCGGGACCCACAGATACGCAGTATTTT
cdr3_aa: CSVGTAGPTDTQYF

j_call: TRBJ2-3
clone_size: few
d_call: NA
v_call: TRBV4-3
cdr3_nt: TGCGCCAGCAGCCCTGGACTGAGCACAGATACGCAGTATTTT
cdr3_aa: CASSPGLSTDTQYF

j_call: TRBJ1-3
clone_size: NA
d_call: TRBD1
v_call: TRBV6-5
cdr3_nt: TGTGCCAGCAGCCGAGGACAGGGGGAGAGAAACACCATATATTTT
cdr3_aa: CASSRGQGERNTIYF

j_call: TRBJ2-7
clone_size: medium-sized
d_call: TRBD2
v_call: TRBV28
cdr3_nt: TGTGCCAGCAGTTCCCCGACCTCAATAGCGGGAGACGAGCAGTACTTC
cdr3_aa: CASSSPTSIAGDEQYF

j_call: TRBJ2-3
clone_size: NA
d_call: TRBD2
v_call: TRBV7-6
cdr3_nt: TGTGCCAGCAGCTTAGCCCCTAGCGGGGGGCCCCTCACAGATACGCAGTATTTT
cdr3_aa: CASSLAPSGGPLTDTQYF

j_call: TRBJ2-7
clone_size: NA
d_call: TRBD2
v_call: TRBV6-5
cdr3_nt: TGTGCCAGCAGCTACCGGGGACTAGCGGTCTACGAGCAGTACTTC
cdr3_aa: CASSYRGLAVYEQYF

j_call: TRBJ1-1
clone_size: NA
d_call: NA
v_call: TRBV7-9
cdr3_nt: TGTGCCAGCAGCTTAGCTCAATGGGGCCCGAACACTGAAGCTTTCTTT
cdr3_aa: CASSLAQWGPNTEAFF

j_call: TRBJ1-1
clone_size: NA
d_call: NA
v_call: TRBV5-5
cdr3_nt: TGTGCCAGCAGCCCGAGGGTGAACACTGAAGCTTTCTTT
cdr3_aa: CASSPRVNTEAFF

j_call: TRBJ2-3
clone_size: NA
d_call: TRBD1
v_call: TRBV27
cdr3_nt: TGTGCCAGCAGTTTATCGGGACAGGGCTTCACAGATACGCAGTATTTT
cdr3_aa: CASSLSGQGFTDTQYF

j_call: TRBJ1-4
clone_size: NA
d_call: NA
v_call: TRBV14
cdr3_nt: TGTGCCAGCAGGCTTAACAGGGTAGAGGGGTCAACTAATGAAAAACTGTTTTTT
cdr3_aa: CASRLNRVEGSTNEKLFF

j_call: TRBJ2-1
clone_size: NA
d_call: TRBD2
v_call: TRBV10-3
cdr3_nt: TGTGCCATCAGTGAGTCAACTAGCGGGATCGGCAATGAGCAGTTCTTC
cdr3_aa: CAISESTSGIGNEQFF